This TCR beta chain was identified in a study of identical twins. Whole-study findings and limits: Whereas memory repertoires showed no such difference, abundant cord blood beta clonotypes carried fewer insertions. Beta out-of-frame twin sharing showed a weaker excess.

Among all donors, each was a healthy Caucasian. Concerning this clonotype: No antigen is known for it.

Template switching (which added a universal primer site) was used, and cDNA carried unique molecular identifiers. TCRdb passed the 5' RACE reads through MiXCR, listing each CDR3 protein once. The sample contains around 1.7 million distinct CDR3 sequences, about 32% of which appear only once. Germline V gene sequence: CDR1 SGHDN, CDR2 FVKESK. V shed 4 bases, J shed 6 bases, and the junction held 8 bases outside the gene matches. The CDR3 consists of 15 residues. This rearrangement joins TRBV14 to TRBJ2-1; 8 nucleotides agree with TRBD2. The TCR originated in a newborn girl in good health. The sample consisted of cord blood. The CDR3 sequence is CASSLPAGLANEQFF. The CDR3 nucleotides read TGTGCCAGCAGCCTGCCGGCAGGACTAGCCAATGAGCAGTTCTTC.